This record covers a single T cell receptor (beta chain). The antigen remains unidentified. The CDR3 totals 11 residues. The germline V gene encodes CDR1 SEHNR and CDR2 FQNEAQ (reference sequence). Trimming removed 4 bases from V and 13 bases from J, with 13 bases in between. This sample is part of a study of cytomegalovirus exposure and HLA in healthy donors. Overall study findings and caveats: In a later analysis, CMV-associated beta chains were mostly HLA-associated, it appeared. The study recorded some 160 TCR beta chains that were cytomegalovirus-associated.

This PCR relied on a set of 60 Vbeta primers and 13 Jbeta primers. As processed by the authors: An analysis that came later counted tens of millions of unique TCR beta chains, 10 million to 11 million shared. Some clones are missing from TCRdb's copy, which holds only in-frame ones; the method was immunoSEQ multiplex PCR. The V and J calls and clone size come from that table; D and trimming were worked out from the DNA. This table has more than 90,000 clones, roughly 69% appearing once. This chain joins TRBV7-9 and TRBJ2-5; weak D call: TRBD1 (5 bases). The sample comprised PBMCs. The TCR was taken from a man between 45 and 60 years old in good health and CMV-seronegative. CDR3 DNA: TGTGCCAGCAGCTCGCAGGGCCTGCCGTACTTC. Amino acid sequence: CASSSQGLPYF.